Listed below are T cell receptor beta chains from one sample, sequenced in a study of T cell responses to AZD1222 COVID-19 vaccine. Measured with immunoSEQ multiplex PCR; TCRdb has only the in-frame clones, and not every one. The data contain about 130,000 clones, roughly 89% of them singletons. This specimen was peripheral blood, taken on day 0 of AZD1222 vaccination. These receptors originate from an adult in good health. Each CDR3 is given with its conserved first and last residue. Fields, in order: clone size, D gene, V gene, J gene, CDR3 DNA, CDR3 protein. The D gene is left open where the match is weak. Size values are once, few and many counts, or a class for expanded clones, and some rows have none.

NA	NA	TRBV6-1	TRBJ1-2	TGTGCCAGCAGTGAACGGAGGGGCCCCTATGGCTACACCTTC	CASSERRGPYGYTF
NA	NA	TRBV3-1/TRBV3-2	TRBJ1-2	TGTGCCAGCAGCCCCCACCGTAGTGGAGGGAAAGGTAACTATGGCTACACCTTC	CASSPHRSGGKGNYGYTF
NA	NA	TRBV5-1	TRBJ1-1	TGCGCCAGCAGCTTGGGACCGGCGAACACTGAAGCTTTCTTT	CASSLGPANTEAFF
NA	TRBD1	TRBV7-9	TRBJ1-4	TGTGCCAGCAGCTTAATCAGGGGGATTAATGAAAAACTGTTTTTT	CASSLIRGINEKLFF
NA	NA	TRBV18	TRBJ1-2	TGTGCCAGCTCACCAAGCGGAGGAACTTCGGGCTACACCTTC	CASSPSGGTSGYTF
NA	TRBD1	TRBV9	TRBJ1-1	TGTGCCAGTTACGGACAGGGGGAAGCTTTCTTT	CASYGQGEAFF
NA	NA	TRBV6-5	TRBJ1-2	TGTGCCAGCAGTAGACAGGCTTGGGGCTACACCTTC	CASSRQAWGYTF
NA	NA	TRBV7-9	TRBJ2-1	TGTGCCAGCAGCTTAGCGGGCGGGGTGTCCTACAATGAGCAGTTCTTC	CASSLAGGVSYNEQFF
NA	TRBD1	TRBV5-1	TRBJ1-2	TGCGCCAGCAGCTCGGGACAGGGGGCGGTGAATGGCTACACCTTC	CASSSGQGAVNGYTF
NA	TRBD1	TRBV27	TRBJ1-5	TGTGCCAGCAAGAGGACAGGGTTCAATCAGCCCCAGCATTTT	CASKRTGFNQPQHF
NA	TRBD2	TRBV11-2	TRBJ2-7	TGTGCCAGCAGCCTAACTAGCGGGGACACCTACGAGCAGTACTTC	CASSLTSGDTYEQYF
NA	NA	TRBV5-1	TRBJ1-2	TGCGCCAGCAGCTTAGGCTGGAGCGGTAACTATGGCTACACCTTC	CASSLGWSGNYGYTF
NA	TRBD1	TRBV10-1	TRBJ1-2	TGCGCCAGCAGTGATCCGGGACAGGGGATAGATGGCTACACCTTC	CASSDPGQGIDGYTF
NA	NA	TRBV7-2	TRBJ1-6	TGTGCCAGCAGCTTGGACAGCAATTCACCCCTCCACTTT	CASSLDSNSPLHF
NA	NA	TRBV6-5	TRBJ1-2	TGTGCCAGCAGTTACTTTGCCGGGATAGGGGTTGATGGCTACACCTTC	CASSYFAGIGVDGYTF
NA	NA	TRBV28	TRBJ1-2	TGTGCCAGCAGTCGAACAGGGCGGCGATATGGCTACACCTTC	CASSRTGRRYGYTF
NA	NA	TRBV29-1	TRBJ2-1	TGCAGCGTTGAACAGGCGAGCTCCTACAATGAGCAGTTCTTC	CSVEQASSYNEQFF
NA	NA	TRBV11-2	TRBJ1-2	TGTGCCAGCAGCTTAGGGGGCAGGGACGTCTATGGCTACACCTTC	CASSLGGRDVYGYTF
NA	NA	TRBV15	TRBJ1-3	TGTGCCACCAGGCTTGAGGGGGGCGGAAACACCATATATTTT	CATRLEGGGNTIYF
NA	NA	TRBV6-5	TRBJ1-5	TGTGCCAGCGGGGGGGGAAGCAATCAGCCCCAGCATTTT	CASGGGSNQPQHF
NA	NA	TRBV6-5	TRBJ1-2	TGTGCCAGCAGGGCGGGTGTCTCGACGGGAGGCTACACCTTC	CASRAGVSTGGYTF
once	TRBD1	TRBV18	TRBJ1-2	TGTGCCAGCTCCCGTGCCTTGGGGACAGAAGACTATGGCTACACCTTC	CASSRALGTEDYGYTF
NA	NA	TRBV30	TRBJ1-3	TGTGCCTGGAGTAAAGGACCTAACTCTGGAAACACCATATATTTT	CAWSKGPNSGNTIYF
once	NA	TRBV4-1	TRBJ2-1	TGCGCCAGCAGCCAAGAAATCGAGCAGTTCTTC	CASSQEIEQFF
few	NA	TRBV3-1/TRBV3-2	TRBJ1-5	TGTGCCAGCAGCCAGGGCCCTTTGAGGACCAATCAGCCCCAGCATTTT	CASSQGPLRTNQPQHF
NA	NA	TRBV5-1	TRBJ2-6	TGCGCCAGCAGTCCCCCGGCTTCTGGGGCCAACGTCCTGACTTTC	CASSPPASGANVLTF
NA	NA	TRBV6-4	TRBJ1-5	TGTGCCAGCACGGGTTTCCGGACGTGGAATCAGCCCCAGCATTTT	CASTGFRTWNQPQHF
NA	NA	TRBV13	TRBJ1-3	TGTGCCAGCAGCCCCCGGTCCTCTGGAAACACCATATATTTT	CASSPRSSGNTIYF
NA	NA	TRBV6-5	TRBJ1-1	TGTGCCAGCACCCGGACAGCAGAAGCTTTCTTT	CASTRTAEAFF
NA	NA	TRBV7-9	TRBJ1-3	TGTGCCAGCAGCTTAATTTCAGGATTGAGCTCTGGAAACACCATATATTTT	CASSLISGLSSGNTIYF
NA	NA	TRBV11-2	TRBJ2-1	TGTGCCAGCAGCTTGGCGGCAGTGGGGTTTGTTGAGCAGTTCTTC	CASSLAAVGFVEQFF
NA	NA	TRBV5-6	TRBJ1-6	TGTGCCAGCCAGCAGCTTGGTTTGACTCTGGGGGGATCACCCCTCCACTTT	CASQQLGLTLGGSPLHF
once	TRBD1	TRBV5-1	TRBJ1-1	TGCGCCAGCGAGGCCGGACAGGGCGGGACTGAAGCTTTCTTT	CASEAGQGGTEAFF
NA	NA	TRBV7-9	TRBJ2-7	TGTGCCAGCAGCTCCCCCGGACAGTTGTACGAGCAGTACTTC	CASSSPGQLYEQYF
NA	NA	TRBV2	TRBJ2-2	TGTGCCAGCAGGACGGATCAAACGAACACCGGGGAGCTGTTTTTT	CASRTDQTNTGELFF
NA	NA	TRBV5-1	TRBJ1-6	TGCGCCAGCAGTCATGGAGGGGACGTAGTCGATTCACCCCTCCACTTT	CASSHGGDVVDSPLHF
NA	TRBD1	TRBV25-1	TRBJ1-4	TGTGCCAGCAGTTCCAACAGGGGGCTTAATGAAAAACTGTTTTTT	CASSSNRGLNEKLFF
NA	NA	TRBV11-2	TRBJ1-4	TGTGCCAGCAGCTTAGAGTGGGCAACTAATGAAAAACTGTTTTTT	CASSLEWATNEKLFF
NA	NA	TRBV6-4	TRBJ1-6	TGTGCCAGCAGTGACGTGAGGGTTTCGGAGAATTCACCCCTCCACTTT	CASSDVRVSENSPLHF
NA	NA	TRBV18	TRBJ1-1	TGTGCCAGCTCACCACCAAGGGCCGGGGGGGCCTATGAAGCTTTCTTT	CASSPPRAGGAYEAFF
few	NA	TRBV24-1	TRBJ2-1	TGTGCCACACCCCTAAACAGTCTCCTTACGCCGAGCTCCTACAATGAGCAGTTCTTC	CATPLNSLLTPSSYNEQFF
NA	NA	TRBV10-3	TRBJ2-3	TGTGCCATCACTGAGCGAGAAGGGGCAGATACGCAGTATTTT	CAITEREGADTQYF
NA	NA	TRBV30	TRBJ2-3	TGTGCCTGGAGCAGACCAGGGACGCAGTATTTT	CAWSRPGTQYF
NA	TRBD1	TRBV20-1	TRBJ1-1	TGCAGTGCAATTAGACAGGGGTTGGCTTTCTTT	CSAIRQGLAFF
NA	NA	TRBV9	TRBJ1-1	TGTGCCAGCAGCGTAGACCATATGAGGAACACTGAAGCTTTCTTT	CASSVDHMRNTEAFF
NA	NA	TRBV5-1	TRBJ1-1	TGCGCCAGCAGCTCGACCGCCACGAACACTGAAGCTTTCTTT	CASSSTATNTEAFF
few	NA	TRBV12-3/TRBV12-4	TRBJ2-5	TGTGCCAGCAGTTTTGGGCAAGAGACCCAGTACTTC	CASSFGQETQYF
NA	TRBD1	TRBV19	TRBJ2-1	TGTGCCAGTAGTACCCAGGGGGCCCTTTACAATGAGCAGTTCTTC	CASSTQGALYNEQFF
NA	NA	TRBV25-1	TRBJ2-7	TGTGCCACCTCCGGCACCGGGACCTACGAGCAGTACTTC	CATSGTGTYEQYF
NA	NA	TRBV7-3	TRBJ2-3	TGTGCCAGCAGCTCTGGGTGGAGCACAGATACGCAGTATTTT	CASSSGWSTDTQYF
NA	NA	TRBV4-2	TRBJ1-2	TGTGCCAGCAGCCACGGGGGGCGGGATGGCTACACCTTC	CASSHGGRDGYTF
NA	NA	TRBV18	TRBJ1-1	TGTGCCAGCTCACCACGAACGGCCTCTGAAGCTTTCTTT	CASSPRTASEAFF
NA	NA	TRBV3-1/TRBV3-2	TRBJ2-2	TGTGCCAGCCTAGCGTTCAACACCGGGGAGCTGTTTTTT	CASLAFNTGELFF
NA	NA	TRBV27	TRBJ1-1	TGTGCCAGCAGGGGGGCGATGAACACTGAAGCTTTCTTT	CASRGAMNTEAFF
NA	TRBD1	TRBV18	TRBJ1-2	TGTGCCACCAATGACAGGGGGCATGGCTACACCTTC	CATNDRGHGYTF
NA	NA	TRBV29-1	TRBJ1-2	TGCAGCGTTGATGTGGCGAACTATGGCTACACCTTC	CSVDVANYGYTF
few	NA	TRBV3-1/TRBV3-2	TRBJ1-1	TGTGCCAGCAGCTGGAACAGGACTGAAGCTTTCTTT	CASSWNRTEAFF
NA	NA	TRBV9	TRBJ2-1	TGTGCCAGCACTACCCGGCCGGGTGAGCAGTTCTTC	CASTTRPGEQFF
once	NA	TRBV11-2	TRBJ2-5	TGTGCCAGCAGCACGAGACCCCAAGAGACCCAGTACTTC	CASSTRPQETQYF